The 5 T cell receptor beta chains presented below share a single source sample, sequenced in a study of T cells after yellow fever vaccination (dated by TCRdb to about 2019). The sample's treatment or condition, from its label and the paper: live attenuated yellow fever vaccine strain. Receptor libraries were prepared by 5' RACE. Instrument on record: Illumina NovaSeq 6000. TCRdb reprocessing: public reads trimmed at Q25 with fastp, clones called with MiXCR, in-frame beta chains kept. Each CDR3 protein gets just one entry, which takes the most common genes and DNA from the rows behind it. Across this sample there are 120,000 or so distinct CDR3 sequences, with about 16% seen only once. The ten largest clones capture 43% of the sample. This specimen consisted of CD8+ T cells sorted from PBMCs, obtained 5 days after the yellow fever booster vaccination. The source of these receptors is a man between 18 and 29 years old who received the YFV17D yellow fever vaccine.

In this sample, this clonotype turned up a few times. The rearrangement links TRBV29-1 to TRBJ2-2; 8 bases are shared with TRBD2. The CDR3 runs 16 residues. V trimming: 7 bases; J trimming: 6 bases; junction bases outside the gene matches: 16. Looked up from germline, CDR1 is SQVTM and CDR2 is ANQGSEA. This CDR3 is CSADLAGTSPAGELFF. The DNA of the CDR3 is TGCAGCGCCGACCTCGCCGGGACTAGTCCGGCCGGGGAGCTGTTTTTT.

This clonotype was detected only a few times. The rearrangement uses TRBV4-1 and TRBJ2-6; TRBD1 agrees at 7 bases. This CDR3 has 14 residues. Germline V lookup: CDR1 MGHRA, CDR2 YSYEKL. V shed 5 bases and J 4 bases; nucleotides not matched to a gene: 2. The CDR3 DNA follows: TGCGCCAGCAGCAAGGGGGCCGGGGCCAACGTCCTGACTTTC. Residues: CASSKGAGANVLTF.

The chain couples TRBV12-3 or TRBV12-4 to TRBJ2-2, with no clear D. The V gene lost 6 bases and the J gene lost 1 base, with 18 bases spanning the gap. CDR3 length: 17 residues. The CDR3 reads CASSLRVPLGNTGELFF. Written as DNA, the CDR3 is TGTGCCAGCAGCCTTCGGGTGCCTCTAGGGAACACCGGGGAGCTGTTTTTT.

This clonotype was counted between two and nine times. The V gene is TRBV25-1, the J gene TRBJ2-1, with a weak D call TRBD1 (5 bases). CDR1 and CDR2 from the germline V gene are MGHDK and SYGVNS. The V and J ends lost 2 bases and 4 bases respectively, with 6 bases between them. The CDR3 sequence is 13 residues long. The CDR3, as DNA: TGTGCCAGCAGTGAAAGGGGATACAATGAGCAGTTCTTC. Amino acids: CASSERGYNEQFF.

This clonotype was seen only a few times. The chain recombines TRBV4-1 with TRBJ1-1, with TRBD1 matching 9 bases. Germline V lookup: CDR1 MGHRA, CDR2 YSYEKL. J gave up 0 bases and V 8 bases, and 7 bases lay outside the gene matches. The CDR3 runs to 15 residues. Written as DNA, the CDR3 is TGCGCCAGCGGACGGACAGGGGAGGTGAACACTGAAGCTTTCTTT. Translated: CASGRTGEVNTEAFF.